This entry lists 21 T cell receptor beta chains sequenced from one sample in a study of T-cell memory formation after mild COVID-19. TCRdb fed the 5' RACE reads into MiXCR, producing one record per CDR3 protein. The table records around 200,000 distinct CDR3 sequences, 27% of them present only once. Sequenced: PBMCs or a T cell subset sorted from them (not recorded which). Every receptor here comes from an adult woman who had mild COVID-19 (a few samples of this study predate the infection). Cell type and time point are not known.

The V gene is TRBV6-5, the J gene TRBJ2-7, with 8 bases identical to TRBD1. V gave up 2 bases and J gave up 6 bases; unmatched junction bases: 3. The germline CDR1 and CDR2 sequences are MNHEY and SVGAGI. There are 13 residues in the CDR3. The DNA for the CDR3 is TGTGCCAGCAGTTACGGCGACAGGGGCGAGCAGTACTTC. Encoded protein: CASSYGDRGEQYF.

In this sample, this clonotype turned up a few times. The rearrangement joins TRBV7-2 to TRBJ2-1, with D possibly being TRBD2 (5 bases). The CDR3 spans 13 residues. Trimming took 2 bases from V and 9 from J, leaving 11 bases between them. From germline, CDR1 is SGHTA and CDR2 FQGNSA. In DNA form, the CDR3 reads TGTGCCAGCAGCTTAAGGATTGCGGGTGAGCAGTTCTTC. Protein: CASSLRIAGEQFF.

A few counts support this clonotype. J is TRBJ2-1 and V is TRBV5-1; TRBD2 agrees at 10 bases. The CDR3 covers 16 residues. The junction had 12 bases not matched to a gene; V was cut back by 4 bases and J by 8 bases. Looked up from germline, CDR1 is SGHRS and CDR2 is YFSETQ. CDR3 DNA sequence: TGCGCCAGCAGCGCCCTTGGTAGCGGGGGGCGCGATGAGCAGTTCTTC. As protein: CASSALGSGGRDEQFF.

The genes are TRBV6-6 and TRBJ2-1; D is uncertain. The V end was cut by 2 bases, the J end by 6 bases, with 8 bases between. Germline assignment: CDR1 MNHNY and CDR2 SVGAGI (reference sequence). CDR3 length equals 13 residues. The CDR3 nucleotides read TGTGCCAGCAGTTACCCCTCTCCCAATGAGCAGTTCTTC. As protein: CASSYPSPNEQFF.

This clonotype was recorded a few times. V and J are TRBV12-3 or TRBV12-4 and TRBJ1-5; weak D call: TRBD1 (5 bases). The ends were cut back, 3 bases at V and 7 bases at J, with 13 bases in the middle. CDR3 length: 14 amino acids. The CDR3 DNA follows: TGTGCCAGCAGTTTTGGGGGAAGGGGACAGCCCCAGCATTTT. Protein product: CASSFGGRGQPQHF.

V usage is TRBV29-1 and J usage is TRBJ2-3, with D maybe TRBD1 (5 bases). Trimming took off 4 bases at V and 2 bases at J, with 13 bases between the two ends. Germline CDR1 is SQVTM and CDR2 is ANQGSEA. The CDR3 totals 14 residues. The DNA of the CDR3 is TGCAGCGTTGCCAGGGTTAGCCTCACAGATACGCAGTATTTT. Protein: CSVARVSLTDTQYF.

The V gene is TRBV24-1, the J gene TRBJ2-1; TRBD2 aligns across 8 bases. Germline CDR1 KGHDR, CDR2 SFDVKD. The CDR3 totals 18 residues. V shed 3 bases, J shed 0 bases, and the junction held 9 bases outside the gene matches. CDR3: CATSDTPARGGSYNEQFF. CDR3 nucleotides: TGTGCCACCAGTGATACCCCAGCTCGGGGGGGCTCCTACAATGAGCAGTTCTTC.

This rearrangement joins TRBV7-2 to TRBJ2-7; TRBD2 matches 12 bases. This CDR3 has 15 residues. V was clipped by 5 bases and J by 4 bases; unmatched bases: 6. The germline V gene has CDR1 SGHTA and CDR2 FQGNSA. The CDR3 here is CASSLGLAGMYEQYF. Here the CDR3 DNA reads TGTGCCAGCAGCCTAGGACTAGCGGGAATGTACGAGCAGTACTTC.

There are a few counts of this clonotype. V gene TRBV4-3 combines with J gene TRBJ1-1; D gene uncertain. CDR1 LGHNA and CDR2 YSLEER come from the germline V gene. This CDR3 spans 14 amino acids. V lost 1 base to trimming and J lost 1 base, with 7 bases between them. The CDR3 spells CASSQVVRNTEAFF. CDR3 nucleotides: TGCGCCAGCAGCCAAGTTGTCCGGAACACTGAAGCTTTCTTT.

The rearrangement joins TRBV10-3 to TRBJ2-5; unclear D gene. Per germline, CDR1 ENHRY and CDR2 SYGVKD. This CDR3 is built from 13 residues. V shed 8 bases and J shed 4 bases, with 14 bases lying between them. The CDR3 sequence is CAIGSWEIETQYF. In nucleotides, the CDR3 is TGTGCCATCGGTTCATGGGAAATAGAGACCCAGTACTTC.

The sample holds a few counts of this clonotype. The chain has TRBV19 and TRBJ2-2; 9 bases agree with TRBD1. CDR1 is LNHDA, CDR2 SQIVND, per germline (reference sequence). The ends lost 6 bases at V and 11 bases at J; junction bases unmatched: 4. There are 12 residues in the CDR3. The CDR3 sequence: CASRRDRVELFF. The DNA for the CDR3 is TGTGCCAGTAGAAGGGACAGGGTCGAGCTGTTTTTT.

The chain combines TRBV7-9 with TRBJ2-1, with 13 bases that match TRBD2. This CDR3 is built from 15 residues. After removal of 6 bases from V and 9 bases from J, the junction contained 8 bases not matched to a gene. The germline gives CDR1 SEHNR, CDR2 FQNEAQ (reference sequence). The CDR3, as DNA: TGTGCCAGCAGTTCCACTAGCGGGAGGGCCCTTGAGCAGTTCTTC. It is translated as CASSSTSGRALEQFF.

Concerning this clonotype: A much more abundant neighbour one base away suggests this may be a read error. V and J are TRBV12-3 or TRBV12-4 and TRBJ2-1; 7 bases match TRBD2. V dropped 1 base and J dropped 9; count of bases not matched to a gene: 6. The CDR3 totals 14 residues. CDR3 in amino acids: CASSLVGGYGEQFF. In DNA form, the CDR3 reads TGTGCCAGCAGTTTAGTGGGAGGGTACGGTGAGCAGTTCTTC.

The gene calls are TRBV9 and TRBJ2-2; D may be TRBD2 (6 bases). V was cut by 3 bases and J by 1 base, with 10 bases left in between. The length of the CDR3 is 15 residues. Germline V CDR1 and CDR2: SGDLS, YYNGEE. In DNA, the CDR3 is TGTGCCAGCAGCGGGGTTAGCGGGAACACCGGGGAGCTGTTTTTT. Translating gives CASSGVSGNTGELFF.

This clonotype was counted a few times. This chain links TRBV10-3 with TRBJ1-3; the D is unclear. The CDR3 loop spans 14 amino acids. Germline CDR1 reads ENHRY; CDR2 reads SYGVKD. Between the trimmed V and J ends, which lost 2 bases and 0 bases, there was a span of 5 bases. For the CDR3, the DNA is TGTGCCATCAGTGAGGTCTACTCTGGAAACACCATATATTTT. Amino acid sequence: CAISEVYSGNTIYF.

The chain uses TRBV11-2 and TRBJ2-7; TRBD2 matches 8 bases. The junction had 15 bases not matched to a gene; V was cut back by 5 bases and J by 0 bases. Germline CDR1 SGHAT, CDR2 FQNNGV. The CDR3 is made up of 18 amino acids. CDR3 in DNA: TGTGCCAGCAGCCCGATCGAAAGGGAGCGGGGGAGCTCCTACGAGCAGTACTTC. It yields the protein CASSPIERERGSSYEQYF.

This clonotype came up a few times. The chain links TRBV4-1 to TRBJ1-2; TRBD1 matches at 12 bases. This CDR3 is 17 amino acids long. Germline CDR1 is MGHRA and CDR2 is YSYEKL. Losses at the gene ends were 0 bases for V and 7 bases for J; bases not matched to a gene: 9. The CDR3 nucleotides are TGCGCCAGCAGCCAAGAAGTTGGGGACAGGGGGCGAGGTGGCTACACCTTC. It yields the protein CASSQEVGDRGRGGYTF.

This clonotype has just a few counts. The J gene is TRBJ2-1, the V gene TRBV7-2, with 16 bases identical to TRBD2. CDR1 is SGHTA, CDR2 FQGNSA, per germline. The V segment lost 5 bases and the J segment 4 bases; nucleotides outside the gene matches: 5. The CDR3 extends over 17 amino acids. In DNA, the CDR3 is TGTGCCAGCAGCGAGGGGGGACTAGCGGGAGGGTACAATGAGCAGTTCTTC. Its translation: CASSEGGLAGGYNEQFF.

V gene TRBV29-1 combines with J gene TRBJ1-1; no definite D call. Trimming stripped 7 bases from V and 11 bases from J, with 17 bases between. Germline lookup yields CDR1 SQVTM and CDR2 ANQGSEA. The CDR3 loop spans 11 amino acids. DNA of the CDR3: TGCAGCGCGGTAGTTCTGGCTCGGGCTTTCTTT. It specifies CSAVVLARAFF.

This clonotype was detected many times. The rearrangement uses TRBV12-3 or TRBV12-4 and TRBJ2-7; D call uncertain. The CDR3 is 12 amino acids. Trimming pared 3 bases from V and 3 bases from J, leaving 6 bases between. CDR3 sequence reads: CASSFDRYEQYF. The CDR3 DNA is TGTGCCAGCAGTTTCGATCGCTACGAGCAGTACTTC.

V and J are TRBV6-5 and TRBJ2-3; D is ambiguous. V lost 2 bases and J lost 1, with 7 bases in between. CDR3 length equals 14 residues. From germline, CDR1 is MNHEY and CDR2 SVGAGI. The CDR3 nucleotides are TGTGCCAGCAGTTACCAAATCGGCACAGATACGCAGTATTTT. This encodes CASSYQIGTDTQYF.